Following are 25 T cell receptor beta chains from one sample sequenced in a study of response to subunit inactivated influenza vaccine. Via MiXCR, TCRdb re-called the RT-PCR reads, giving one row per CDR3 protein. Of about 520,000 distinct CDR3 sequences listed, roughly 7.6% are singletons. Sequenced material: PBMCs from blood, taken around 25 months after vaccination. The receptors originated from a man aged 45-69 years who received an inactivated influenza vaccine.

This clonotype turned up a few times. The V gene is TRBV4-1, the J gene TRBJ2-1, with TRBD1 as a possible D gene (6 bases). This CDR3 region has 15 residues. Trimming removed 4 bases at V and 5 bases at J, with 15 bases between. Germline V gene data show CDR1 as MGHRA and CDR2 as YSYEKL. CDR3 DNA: TGCGCCAGCAGCCGGCAGGGACACACCAACAATGAGCAGTTCTTC. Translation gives CASSRQGHTNNEQFF.

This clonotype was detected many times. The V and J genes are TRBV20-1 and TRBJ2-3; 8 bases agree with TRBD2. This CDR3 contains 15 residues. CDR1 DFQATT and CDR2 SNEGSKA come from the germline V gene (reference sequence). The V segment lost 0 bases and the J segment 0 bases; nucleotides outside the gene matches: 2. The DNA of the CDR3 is TGCAGTGCTAGAGATGAGCGGGGGAGCACAGATACGCAGTATTTT. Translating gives CSARDERGSTDTQYF.

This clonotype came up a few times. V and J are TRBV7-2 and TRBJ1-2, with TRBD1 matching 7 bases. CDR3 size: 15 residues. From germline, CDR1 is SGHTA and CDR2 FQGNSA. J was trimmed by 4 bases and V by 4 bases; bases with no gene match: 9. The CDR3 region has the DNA TGTGCCAGCAGCTCCCCCTCAGGGGGAAGCTATGGCTACACCTTC. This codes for CASSSPSGGSYGYTF.

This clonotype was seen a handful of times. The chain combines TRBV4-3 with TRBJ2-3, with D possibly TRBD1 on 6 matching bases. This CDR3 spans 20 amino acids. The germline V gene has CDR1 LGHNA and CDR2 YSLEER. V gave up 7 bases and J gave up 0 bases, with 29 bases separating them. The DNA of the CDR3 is TGCGCCAGCACCCCTGCTACGGGACAACGGGGCGTTCGTAGCACAGATACGCAGTATTTT. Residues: CASTPATGQRGVRSTDTQYF.

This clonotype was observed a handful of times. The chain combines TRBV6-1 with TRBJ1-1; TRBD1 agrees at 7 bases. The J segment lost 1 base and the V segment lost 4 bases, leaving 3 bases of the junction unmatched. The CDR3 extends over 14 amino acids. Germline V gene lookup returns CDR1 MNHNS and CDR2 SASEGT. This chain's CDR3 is CASSAPGGNTEAFF. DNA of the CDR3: TGTGCCAGCAGTGCCCCAGGGGGGAACACTGAAGCTTTCTTT.

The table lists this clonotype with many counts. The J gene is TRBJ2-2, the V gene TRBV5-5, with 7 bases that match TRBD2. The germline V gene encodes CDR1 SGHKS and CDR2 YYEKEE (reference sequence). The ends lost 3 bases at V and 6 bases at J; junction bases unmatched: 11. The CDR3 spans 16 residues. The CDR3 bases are TGTGCCAGCAGCTCTTCGACTAGCCGGGGGTCCGGGGAGCTGTTTTTT. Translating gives CASSSSTSRGSGELFF.

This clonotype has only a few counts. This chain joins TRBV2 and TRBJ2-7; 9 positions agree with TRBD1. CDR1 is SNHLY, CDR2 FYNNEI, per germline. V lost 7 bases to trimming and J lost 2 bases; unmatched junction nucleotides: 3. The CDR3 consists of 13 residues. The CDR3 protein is CASNGQGPYEQYF. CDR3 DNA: TGTGCCAGCAACGGACAGGGGCCCTACGAGCAGTACTTC.

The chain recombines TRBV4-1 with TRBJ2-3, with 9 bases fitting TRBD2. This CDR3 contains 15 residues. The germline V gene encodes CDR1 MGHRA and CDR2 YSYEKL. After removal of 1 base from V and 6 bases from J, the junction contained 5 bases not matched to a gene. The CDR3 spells CASSQVAGGLDTQYF. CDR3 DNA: TGCGCCAGCAGCCAAGTTGCGGGGGGGCTCGATACGCAGTATTTT.

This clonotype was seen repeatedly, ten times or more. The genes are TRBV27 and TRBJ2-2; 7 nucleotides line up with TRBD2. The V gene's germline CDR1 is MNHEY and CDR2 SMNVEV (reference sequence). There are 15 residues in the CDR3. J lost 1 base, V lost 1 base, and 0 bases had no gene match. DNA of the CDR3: TGTGCCAGCAGTTTATGGGGGGGGAACACCGGGGAGCTGTTTTTT. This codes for CASSLWGGNTGELFF.

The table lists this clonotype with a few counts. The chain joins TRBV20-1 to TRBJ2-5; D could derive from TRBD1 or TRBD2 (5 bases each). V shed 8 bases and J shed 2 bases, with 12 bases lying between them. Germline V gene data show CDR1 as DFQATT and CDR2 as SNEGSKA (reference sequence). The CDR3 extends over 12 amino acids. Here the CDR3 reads CSPRDHQETQYF. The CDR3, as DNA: TGCAGTCCTCGGGACCATCAAGAGACCCAGTACTTC.

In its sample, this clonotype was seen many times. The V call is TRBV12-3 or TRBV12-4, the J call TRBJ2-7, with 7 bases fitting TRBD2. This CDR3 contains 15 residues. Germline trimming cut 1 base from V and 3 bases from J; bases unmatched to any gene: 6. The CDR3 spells CASSLVAGPIYEQYF. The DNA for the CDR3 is TGTGCCAGCAGTTTAGTAGCGGGCCCCATCTACGAGCAGTACTTC.

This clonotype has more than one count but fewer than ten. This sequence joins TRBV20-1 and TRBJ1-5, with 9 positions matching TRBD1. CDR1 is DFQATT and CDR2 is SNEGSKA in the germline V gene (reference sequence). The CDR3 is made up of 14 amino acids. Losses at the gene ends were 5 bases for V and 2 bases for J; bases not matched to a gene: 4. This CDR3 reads CSARDRVGNQPQHF. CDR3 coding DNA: TGCAGTGCTCGGGACAGGGTAGGCAATCAGCCCCAGCATTTT.

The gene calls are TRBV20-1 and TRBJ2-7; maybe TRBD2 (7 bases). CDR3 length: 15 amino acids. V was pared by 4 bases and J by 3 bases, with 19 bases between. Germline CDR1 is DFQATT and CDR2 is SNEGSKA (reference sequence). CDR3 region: CSAKPRGGGVYEQYF. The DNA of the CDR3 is TGCAGTGCTAAACCACGGGGAGGGGGGGTCTACGAGCAGTACTTC.

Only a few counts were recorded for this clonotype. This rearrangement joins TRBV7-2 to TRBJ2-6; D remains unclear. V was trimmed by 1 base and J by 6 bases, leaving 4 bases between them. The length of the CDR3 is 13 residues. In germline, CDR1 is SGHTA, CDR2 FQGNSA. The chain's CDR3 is CASSLGAANVLTF. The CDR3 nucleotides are TGTGCCAGCAGCTTAGGGGCGGCCAACGTCCTGACTTTC.

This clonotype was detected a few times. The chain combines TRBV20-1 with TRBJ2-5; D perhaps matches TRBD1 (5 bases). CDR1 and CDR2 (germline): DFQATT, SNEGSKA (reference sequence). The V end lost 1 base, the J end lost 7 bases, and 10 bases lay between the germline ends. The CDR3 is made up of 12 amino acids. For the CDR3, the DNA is TGCAGTGCTAGAGCAGGGTTCGGGACCCAGTACTTC. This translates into CSARAGFGTQYF.

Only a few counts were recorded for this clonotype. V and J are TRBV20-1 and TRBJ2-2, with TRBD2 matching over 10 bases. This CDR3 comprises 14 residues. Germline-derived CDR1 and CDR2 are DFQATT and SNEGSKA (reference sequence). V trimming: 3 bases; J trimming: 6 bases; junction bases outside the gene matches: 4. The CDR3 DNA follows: TGCAGTGCTAGGCCCAGCGGGGGGGCCGGGGAGCTGTTTTTT. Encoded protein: CSARPSGGAGELFF.

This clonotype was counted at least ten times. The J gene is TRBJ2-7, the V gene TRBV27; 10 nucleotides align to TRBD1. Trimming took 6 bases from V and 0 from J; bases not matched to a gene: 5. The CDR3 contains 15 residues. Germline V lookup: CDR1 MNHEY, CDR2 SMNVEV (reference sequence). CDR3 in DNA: TGTGCCAGCAGAGGGACAGGGGCTATCTCCTACGAGCAGTACTTC. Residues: CASRGTGAISYEQYF.

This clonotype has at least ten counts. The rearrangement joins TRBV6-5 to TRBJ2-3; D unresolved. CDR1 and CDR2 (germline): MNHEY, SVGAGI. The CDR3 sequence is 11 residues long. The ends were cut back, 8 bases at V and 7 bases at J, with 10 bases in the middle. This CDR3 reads CASSLEHTQYF. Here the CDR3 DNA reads TGTGCCAGCTCGCTGGAGCATACGCAGTATTTT.

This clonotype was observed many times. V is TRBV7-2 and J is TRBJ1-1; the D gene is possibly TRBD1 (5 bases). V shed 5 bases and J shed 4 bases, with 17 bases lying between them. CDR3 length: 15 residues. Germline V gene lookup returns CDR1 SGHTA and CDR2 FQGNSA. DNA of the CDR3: TGTGCCAGCAGCCTAGAAGGGACCTTTCTCACTGAAGCTTTCTTT. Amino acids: CASSLEGTFLTEAFF.

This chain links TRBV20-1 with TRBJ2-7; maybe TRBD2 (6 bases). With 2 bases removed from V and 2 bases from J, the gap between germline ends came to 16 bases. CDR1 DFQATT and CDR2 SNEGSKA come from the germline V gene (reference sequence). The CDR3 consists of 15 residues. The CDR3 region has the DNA TGCAGTGCTAGACCCCTCCAGCGGGCAACCTACGAGCAGTACTTC. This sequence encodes CSARPLQRATYEQYF.

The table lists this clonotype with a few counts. The CDR3 here is CASRSSGAGNYGYTF. The CDR3, as DNA: TGTGCCAGCAGGTCCTCGGGGGCAGGGAACTATGGCTACACCTTC. V usage is TRBV7-2 and J usage is TRBJ1-2; TRBD1 is a possible D gene (6 bases). This CDR3 has 15 amino acids. Trimming stripped 6 bases from V and 2 bases from J, with 16 bases between. Germline-derived CDR1 and CDR2 are SGHTA and FQGNSA.

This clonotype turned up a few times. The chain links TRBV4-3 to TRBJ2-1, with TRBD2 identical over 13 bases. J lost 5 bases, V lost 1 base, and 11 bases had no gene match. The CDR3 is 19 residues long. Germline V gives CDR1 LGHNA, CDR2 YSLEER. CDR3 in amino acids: CASSQATPGLAGRNNEQFF. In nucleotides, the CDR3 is TGCGCCAGCAGCCAAGCGACACCGGGACTAGCGGGGAGAAACAATGAGCAGTTCTTC.

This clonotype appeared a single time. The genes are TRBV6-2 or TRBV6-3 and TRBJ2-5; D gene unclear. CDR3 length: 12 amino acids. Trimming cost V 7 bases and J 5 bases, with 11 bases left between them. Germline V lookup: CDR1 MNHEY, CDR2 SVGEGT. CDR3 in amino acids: CASTHPGETQYF. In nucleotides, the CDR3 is TGTGCCAGCACCCACCCCGGGGAGACCCAGTACTTC.

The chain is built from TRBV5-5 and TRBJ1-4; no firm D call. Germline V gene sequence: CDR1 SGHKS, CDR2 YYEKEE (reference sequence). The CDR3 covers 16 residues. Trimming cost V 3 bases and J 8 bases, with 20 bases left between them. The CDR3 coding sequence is TGTGCCAGCAGCTCGCCGACACTTTATAGAATGGAAAAACTGTTTTTT. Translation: CASSSPTLYRMEKLFF.

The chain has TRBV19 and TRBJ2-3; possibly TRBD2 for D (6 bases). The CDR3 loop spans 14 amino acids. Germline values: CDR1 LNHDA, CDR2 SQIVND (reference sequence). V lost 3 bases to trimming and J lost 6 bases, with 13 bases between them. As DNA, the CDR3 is TGTGCCAGTAGTATCCGGGCGGGGTTGGATACGCAGTATTTT. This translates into CASSIRAGLDTQYF.